This T cell receptor (beta chain) came from a study of blood T cell repertoires in COVID-19. Study-wide context: Acute and convalescent COVID-19 samples came from the United States, Italy and Spain.

Per the original methods: Estimation of nucleated cell counts relied on the amplification of reference gene primers. The repertoire was sequenced with immunoSEQ multiplex PCR; TCRdb's copy has only in-frame clones and lacks some. V, J and clone size are taken as reported in that table, and D and trimming were inferred from the DNA itself. The sample contains approximately 180,000 clones, 85% to 90% of which appear only once. The V end lost 8 bases, the J end lost 2 bases, and 7 bases lay between the germline ends. The CDR3 length is 12 residues. The germline CDR1 and CDR2 sequences are WSHSY and SAAADI.

Material for sequencing was peripheral blood. The chain recombines TRBV10-2 with TRBJ1-3; tentative D call: TRBD1 (5 bases). The sequence came from a person in their 70s with COVID-19, enrolled during active disease. The CDR3, as DNA: TGCGCCAGCGCGGGGGCTGGAAACACCATATATTTT. This encodes CASAGAGNTIYF.